Presented here are 12 T cell receptor beta chains from one specimen sequenced in a study of blood T cell repertoires in COVID-19. Sequenced by immunoSEQ multiplex PCR; TCRdb stores in-frame clones only, minus some. The sample yields fewer than 500,000 clones, roughly 86% seen once. Sequenced: peripheral blood. The receptor set was obtained from a human donor with acute or convalescent COVID-19. The donor label of this sample is uncertain.

The chain uses TRBV14 and TRBJ2-2, with 10 bases fitting TRBD2. Germline loops: CDR1 SGHDN, CDR2 FVKESK. The CDR3 spans 17 residues. V trimming: 1 base; J trimming: 1 base; junction bases outside the gene matches: 3. The CDR3 protein is CASSQVTSGQNTGELFF. DNA for the CDR3: TGTGCCAGCAGCCAAGTGACTAGCGGGCAGAACACCGGGGAGCTGTTTTTT.

The chain links TRBV24-1 to TRBJ1-5; D possibly corresponds to TRBD1 (6 bases). CDR1 and CDR2 from the germline V gene are KGHDR and SFDVKD. The CDR3 is made up of 15 amino acids. V lost 3 bases, J lost 7 bases, and 15 bases lay in between. The CDR3 sequence is CATSDTGRGEQPQHF. CDR3 sequence (DNA): TGTGCCACCAGTGATACGGGCAGGGGTGAACAGCCCCAGCATTTT.

The chain uses TRBV6-5 and TRBJ1-4; the D gene is possibly TRBD1 (6 bases). The CDR3 has 15 residues. Germline CDR1 is MNHEY and CDR2 is SVGAGI. The ends were cut back, 6 bases at V and 0 bases at J, with 11 bases in the middle. CDR3: CASRGKGATNEKLFF. The CDR3 DNA follows: TGTGCCAGCAGGGGGAAGGGGGCAACTAATGAAAAACTGTTTTTT.

CDR3 sequence: CASSPGCGTQYF. In nucleotides, the CDR3 is TGTGCCAGCAGCCCCGGCTGCGGTACGCAGTATTTT. V is TRBV7-7 and J is TRBJ2-3; D gene unclear. Germline-derived CDR1 and CDR2 are SSHAT and FNYEAQ (reference sequence). The V end lost 5 bases, the J end lost 8 bases, and 11 bases lay between the germline ends. CDR3 length: 12 amino acids.

This clone was found once. V usage is TRBV2 and J usage is TRBJ1-5; TRBD1 matches 9 bases. V shed 7 bases, J shed 8 bases, and the junction held 6 bases outside the gene matches. The CDR3 runs 13 residues. CDR1 and CDR2 (germline): SNHLY, FYNNEI. The CDR3 nucleotides read TGTGCCAGCAAATTTAGGACAGGGGAGCCCCAGCATTTT. It translates to CASKFRTGEPQHF. The variable domain in full, with the rest retrieved from reference TRBV2 and TRBJ1-5, is EPEVTQTPSHQVTQMGQEVILRCVPISNHLYFYWYRQILGQKVEFLVSFYNNEISEKSEIFDDQFSVERPDGSNFTLKIRSTKLEDSAMYFCASKFRTGEPQHFGDGTRLSIL.

The chain employs TRBV30 and TRBJ2-7; 8 nucleotides line up with TRBD1. Per the germline V gene, CDR1 is GTSNPN and CDR2 is SVGIG (reference sequence). J was trimmed by 3 bases and V by 5 bases; bases with no gene match: 3. This CDR3 has 12 amino acids. Here the CDR3 DNA reads TGTGCCTGGGGAGGACAGGGCTACGAGCAGTACTTC. This translates into CAWGGQGYEQYF. Full variable domain (rest looked up from reference TRBV30 and TRBJ2-7): SQTIHQWPATLVQPVGSPLSLECTVEGTSNPNLYWYRQAAGRGLQLLFYSVGIGQISSEVPQNLSASRPQDRQFILSSKKLLLSDSGFYLCAWGGQGYEQYFGPGTRLTVT.

This sequence joins TRBV18 and TRBJ1-4; no clear D gene. V dropped 8 bases and J dropped 7 bases, with 20 bases sitting between them. Germline V gene lookup returns CDR1 KGHSH and CDR2 LQKENI. The CDR3 is made up of 15 amino acids. In DNA, the CDR3 is TGTGCCAGCAAAAAGGACGAGGGCCCTACTGAAAAACTGTTTTTT. This encodes CASKKDEGPTEKLFF.

Only a few counts were recorded for this clone. This sequence joins TRBV2 and TRBJ2-5; tentatively, D is TRBD1 (6 bases). Between the trimmed V and J ends, which lost 1 base and 4 bases, there was a span of 13 bases. Germline V gene lookup returns CDR1 SNHLY and CDR2 FYNNEI. This CDR3 has 15 amino acids. This CDR3 is CASSEEQGIRETQYF. CDR3 bases: TGTGCCAGCAGTGAAGAACAGGGAATCCGAGAGACCCAGTACTTC.

The chain combines TRBV2 with TRBJ2-6; no firm D call. Looked up from germline, CDR1 is SNHLY and CDR2 is FYNNEI. V gave up 7 bases and J gave up 0 bases, with 10 bases separating them. This CDR3 is built from 15 residues. The CDR3 region is CASITSLSGANVLTF. As DNA, the CDR3 is TGTGCCAGCATTACGAGTCTCTCTGGGGCCAACGTCCTGACTTTC.

For this clone: Other DNA sequences in this sample translate to the same CDR3. The gene calls are TRBV5-1 and TRBJ2-5; possibly TRBD1 for D (6 bases). V lost 8 bases and J lost 0, with 11 bases in between. CDR3 length equals 13 residues. The germline CDR1 and CDR2 sequences are SGHRS and YFSETQ. CDR3 protein: CASSRTDQETQYF. In DNA, the CDR3 is TGCGCCAGTTCTCGGACAGACCAAGAGACCCAGTACTTC.

The J gene is TRBJ1-3, the V gene TRBV7-9; TRBD1 agrees at 7 bases. The CDR3 covers 18 residues. J gave up 2 bases and V 2 bases, and 12 bases lay outside the gene matches. Germline CDR1 SEHNR, CDR2 FQNEAQ (reference sequence). The CDR3 loop is CASSLLLRDREPGNTIYF. The CDR3 coding sequence is TGTGCCAGCAGCTTATTGTTAAGAGACAGGGAGCCTGGAAACACCATATATTTT.

The chain employs TRBV7-7 and TRBJ2-1; no firm D call. The V gene lost 3 bases and the J gene lost 2 bases, with 8 bases spanning the gap. Germline-derived CDR1 and CDR2 are SSHAT and FNYEAQ (reference sequence). The CDR3 totals 14 residues. The CDR3 sequence is CASSLGRTYNEQFF. The CDR3 DNA sequence: TGTGCCAGCAGCTTGGGCAGAACCTACAATGAGCAGTTCTTC.